By share of the sample, the clone carrying this T cell receptor (beta chain) is medium-sized. Antigen specificity is unknown. This sample stems from a study of spatial heterogeneity in lung cancer. Study overall: In the raw reads, each unique TCR and UMI combination was present more than ten times on average. Overall study findings and caveats: In blood, ubiquitous expanded tumor TCRs appeared more at resection than follow-up.

The library protocol tagged each TCR cDNA with a unique molecular identifier. Using its own MiXCR run on the 5' RACE reads, TCRdb lists one record per CDR3 protein. This table holds 55,000 to 70,000 distinct CDR3 sequences, approximately 6.3% found once. The CDR3 is 13 residues long. In germline, CDR1 is SEHNR, CDR2 FQNEAQ (reference sequence). V was cut by 7 bases and J by 3 bases, with 9 bases left in between. As for time point: sample taken at primary tumor resection. The sample consisted of PBMCs, taken at surgery. The rearrangement links TRBV7-9 to TRBJ1-4; a possible D gene is TRBD1 (6 bases). The source is a female donor with early-stage non-small cell lung cancer. This CDR3 is CASTKGANEKLFF. CDR3 sequence (DNA): TGTGCCAGCACCAAGGGGGCTAATGAAAAACTGTTTTTT.